One and the same sample provided the 17 T cell receptor beta chains below, sequenced in a study of technical replicates of blood from a handful of donors. Assay used: immunoSEQ multiplex PCR; TCRdb lists only in-frame clones, some missing. The sample records some 71,000 clones, around 97% being singletons. The material sequenced was T cells isolated from PBMCs. Receptor source: a human donor in good health.

The chain couples TRBV7-6 to TRBJ2-3; TRBD2 agrees at 9 bases. The CDR3 has 15 residues. V lost 5 bases to trimming and J lost 4 bases; unmatched junction nucleotides: 7. Per germline, CDR1 SGHVS and CDR2 FNYEAQ. Here the CDR3 reads CASSRLAAAADTQYF. In DNA, the CDR3 is TGTGCCAGCAGCCGACTAGCGGCGGCGGCAGATACGCAGTATTTT.

The rearrangement joins TRBV7-9 to TRBJ1-1; D uncertain. V lost 2 bases to trimming and J lost 1 base, with 8 bases between them. Germline lookup yields CDR1 SEHNR and CDR2 FQNEAQ (reference sequence). The CDR3 is 14 amino acids. The CDR3 reads CASSLSSRNTEAFF. The CDR3 nucleotides are TGTGCCAGCAGCTTAAGTTCTAGGAACACTGAAGCTTTCTTT.

The V call is TRBV15, the J call TRBJ2-1, with TRBD1 as a possible D gene (6 bases). This CDR3 is built from 16 residues. From germline, CDR1 is LNHNV and CDR2 YYDKDF (reference sequence). V lost 0 bases, J lost 6 bases, and 15 bases lay in between. CDR3 protein: CATSRDATGIPNEQFF. In DNA, the CDR3 is TGTGCCACCAGCAGAGATGCCACAGGGATCCCCAATGAGCAGTTCTTC.

The chain couples TRBV6-6 to TRBJ1-2, with unresolved D. This CDR3 region has 15 residues. Germline values: CDR1 MNHNY, CDR2 SVGAGI (reference sequence). The V gene lost 0 bases and the J gene lost 8 bases, with 16 bases spanning the gap. CDR3 protein: CASSYSSTGFEGYTF. DNA of the CDR3: TGTGCCAGCAGTTACTCGAGTACGGGGTTCGAGGGCTACACCTTC.

The chain employs TRBV19 and TRBJ1-2, with 8 positions matching TRBD1. This CDR3 region has 15 residues. The V gene's germline CDR1 is LNHDA and CDR2 SQIVND (reference sequence). The J segment lost 5 bases and the V segment lost 10 bases, leaving 15 bases of the junction unmatched. CDR3: CATHTGQGGVYGYTF. In DNA, the CDR3 is TGTGCCACCCACACTGGACAGGGTGGGGTGTATGGCTACACCTTC.

The V call is TRBV5-1, the J call TRBJ2-7, with TRBD1 identical over 7 bases. V was clipped by 5 bases and J by 2 bases; unmatched bases: 10. Germline CDR1 SGHRS, CDR2 YFSETQ. The CDR3 is made up of 15 amino acids. DNA for the CDR3: TGCGCCAGCAGATTTCTGGGGGACAGACCCTACGAGCAGTACTTC. Its translation: CASRFLGDRPYEQYF. Complete variable domain (other parts from reference TRBV5-1 and TRBJ2-7): KAGVTQTPRYLIKTRGQQVTLSCSPISGHRSVSWYQQTPGQGLQFLFEYFSETQRNKGNFPGRFSGRQFSNSRSEMNVSTLELGDSALYLCASRFLGDRPYEQYFGPGTRLTVT.

V and J are TRBV29-1 and TRBJ2-3; D may be TRBD1 (5 bases). V was cut by 3 bases and J by 6 bases, with 13 bases left in between. The CDR3 has 13 residues. Germline V gene data show CDR1 as SQVTM and CDR2 as ANQGSEA. The CDR3 region is CSVEVGKGDTQYF. The DNA of the CDR3 is TGCAGCGTTGAGGTTGGAAAGGGGGATACGCAGTATTTT.

The V call is TRBV5-1, the J call TRBJ1-1; D gene unclear. V was cut by 4 bases and J by 3 bases, with 13 bases left in between. Germline CDR1 SGHRS, CDR2 YFSETQ. CDR3 length equals 14 residues. CDR3 DNA: TGCGCCAGCAGCAACCCCTCGGGTGACACTGAAGCTTTCTTT. It specifies CASSNPSGDTEAFF.

The gene calls are TRBV7-9 and TRBJ2-2, with TRBD1 identical over 11 bases. Germline loops: CDR1 SEHNR, CDR2 FQNEAQ (reference sequence). This CDR3 spans 15 amino acids. The ends lost 7 bases at V and 4 bases at J; junction bases unmatched: 5. DNA for the CDR3: TGTGCCAGCAAAGCCGGGACAGGGGGCACCGGGGAGCTGTTTTTT. This codes for CASKAGTGGTGELFF.

This chain connects TRBV6-1 to TRBJ2-5; no clear D gene. From germline, CDR1 is MNHNS and CDR2 SASEGT. V lost 3 bases to trimming and J lost 5 bases, with 7 bases between them. The CDR3 consists of 12 residues. CDR3 amino acids: CASSDFRETQYF. The CDR3 DNA reads as TGTGCCAGCAGTGATTTCCGGGAGACCCAGTACTTC.

The chain employs TRBV4-1 and TRBJ2-7; 7 bases map to TRBD1. The V gene end was trimmed by 2 bases and the J gene end by 4 bases; junction bases not matched to a gene: 8. CDR3 length: 15 amino acids. CDR1 MGHRA and CDR2 YSYEKL come from the germline V gene. The CDR3 sequence: CASSQITGVGYEQYF. CDR3 in DNA: TGCGCCAGCAGCCAAATAACAGGGGTTGGGTACGAGCAGTACTTC.

The chain uses TRBV19 and TRBJ2-1; unclear D gene. There are 14 residues in the CDR3. Germline lookup yields CDR1 LNHDA and CDR2 SQIVND (reference sequence). Trimming pared 5 bases from V and 6 bases from J, leaving 14 bases between. The CDR3 coding sequence is TGTGCCAGTAGTCCGCAGGCATGGGTCAATGAGCAGTTCTTC. Residues: CASSPQAWVNEQFF. The full variable domain, completed using reference TRBV19 and TRBJ2-1, is DGGITQSPKYLFRKEGQNVTLSCEQNLNHDAMYWYRQDPGQGLRLIYYSQIVNDFQKGDIAEGYSVSREKKESFPLTVTSAQKNPTAFYLCASSPQAWVNEQFFGPGTRLTVL.

The CDR3 DNA is TGTGCCAGCCGTATGACAGGGGGCACTGAAGCTTTCTTT. Its protein is CASRMTGGTEAFF. This chain connects TRBV27 to TRBJ1-1; the match to TRBD1 covers 9 bases. This CDR3 contains 13 residues. Trimming at V came to 8 bases and at J to 4 bases, leaving 5 bases not matched to a gene. Germline CDR1 MNHEY, CDR2 SMNVEV (reference sequence).

This rearrangement joins TRBV5-4 to TRBJ2-7; 8 bases align to TRBD1. Germline V gene lookup returns CDR1 SGHNT and CDR2 YYREEE (reference sequence). This CDR3 spans 15 amino acids. V dropped 4 bases and J dropped 2; count of bases not matched to a gene: 8. CDR3 sequence: CASSGAGTGPYEQYF. The CDR3 bases are TGTGCCAGCAGCGGAGCCGGGACAGGACCCTACGAGCAGTACTTC.

The chain uses TRBV4-3 and TRBJ1-4; no firm D call. Germline V lookup: CDR1 LGHNA, CDR2 YSLEER. V lost 1 base and J lost 8, with 8 bases in between. This CDR3 is 13 amino acids long. This chain's CDR3 is CASSQARSEKLFF. As DNA, the CDR3 is TGCGCCAGCAGCCAAGCGAGGAGCGAAAAACTGTTTTTT.

This chain uses TRBV19 with TRBJ1-5; 9 bases line up with TRBD1. Germline CDR1 and CDR2: LNHDA and SQIVND (reference sequence). The CDR3 runs to 15 residues. Trimming at V came to 2 bases and at J to 7 bases, leaving 6 bases not matched to a gene. The CDR3 nucleotides are TGTGCCAGTAGTATACCTACAGGGGGCGAACAGCCCCAGCATTTT. This codes for CASSIPTGGEQPQHF.

This rearrangement joins TRBV7-3 to TRBJ2-1; D is possibly TRBD2 (5 bases). Trimming left V 4 bases short and J 6 bases short, with 22 bases between. This CDR3 has 17 amino acids. The germline V gene encodes CDR1 SGHTA and CDR2 FQGTGA. CDR3 residues: CASSSHDTVGLGNEQFF. The CDR3 DNA sequence: TGTGCCAGCAGCTCCCACGATACTGTAGGACTCGGCAATGAGCAGTTCTTC.